This T cell receptor beta chain originates from a study of CD8 T cells in Susac syndrome. About 0.5 to 1 ug RNA was reverse transcribed with random hexamers. Coverage of TCR beta CDR3 amplification by immunoSEQ multiplex PCR extended to 54 Vbeta and 13 Jbeta. TCRdb passed the immunoSEQ multiplex PCR reads through MiXCR, listing each CDR3 protein once. The repertoire holds about 120,000 distinct CDR3 sequences, with less than 95% as singletons. The V gene's germline CDR1 is MDHEN and CDR2 SYDVKM. The CDR3 sequence is 15 residues long. Unmatched junction bases numbered 9, after V lost 6 bases and J lost 5 bases. Sequencing of TCR beta was performed on blood CD8+ and CD4+ T cells. The control participants were healthy donors, and these controls were matched with respect to both age and sex. Purification of the CD8+ and CD4+ T cells relied on negative isolation, and TEMRA cells underwent FACS enrichment.

V usage is TRBV28 and J usage is TRBJ1-2; 10 bases are a match to TRBD1. The origin of this receptor is a human donor in good health. The sample was CD8+ T cells from PBMCs. The DNA of the CDR3 is TGTGCCAGCAGGGGGGGACAGGGGTGGGAGTATGGCTACACCTTC. This gives the protein CASRGGQGWEYGYTF.